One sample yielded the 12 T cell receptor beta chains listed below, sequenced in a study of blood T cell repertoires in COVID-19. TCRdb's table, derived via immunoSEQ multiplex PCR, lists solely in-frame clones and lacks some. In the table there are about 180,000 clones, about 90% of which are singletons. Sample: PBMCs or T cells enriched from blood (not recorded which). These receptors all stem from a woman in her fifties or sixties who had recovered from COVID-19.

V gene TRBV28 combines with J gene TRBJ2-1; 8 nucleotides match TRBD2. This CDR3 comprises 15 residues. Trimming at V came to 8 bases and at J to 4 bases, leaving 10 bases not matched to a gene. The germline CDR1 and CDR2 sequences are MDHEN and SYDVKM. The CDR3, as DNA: TGTGCCAGCGAAGCCAGCGGGAGTAAGTACAATGAGCAGTTCTTC. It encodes CASEASGSKYNEQFF. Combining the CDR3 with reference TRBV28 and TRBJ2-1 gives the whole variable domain DVKVTQSSRYLVKRTGEKVFLECVQDMDHENMFWYRQDPGLGLRLIYFSYDVKMKEKGDIPEGYSVSREKKERFSLILESASTNQTSMYLCASEASGSKYNEQFFGPGTRLTVL.

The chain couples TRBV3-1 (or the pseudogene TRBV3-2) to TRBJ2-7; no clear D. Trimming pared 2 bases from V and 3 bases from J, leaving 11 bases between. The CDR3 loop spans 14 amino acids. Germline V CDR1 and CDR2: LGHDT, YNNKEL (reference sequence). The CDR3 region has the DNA TGTGCCAGCAGCCAAATCCTGCTAGGCTACGAGCAGTACTTC. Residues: CASSQILLGYEQYF.

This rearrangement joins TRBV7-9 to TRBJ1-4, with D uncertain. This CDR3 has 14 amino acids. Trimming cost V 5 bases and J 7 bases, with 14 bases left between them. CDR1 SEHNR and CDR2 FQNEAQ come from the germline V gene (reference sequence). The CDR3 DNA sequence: TGTGCCAGCAGCCCAGACCAGTACAGTGAAAAACTGTTTTTT. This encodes CASSPDQYSEKLFF.

CDR3 nucleotide sequence: TGTGCCAGCAGCCAAGCGGGGGGGGACTACGAGCAGTACTTC. Protein product: CASSQAGGDYEQYF. The V gene is TRBV4-2, the J gene TRBJ2-7; TRBD2 agrees at 8 bases. J was trimmed by 3 bases and V by 1 base; bases with no gene match: 2. Germline V gives CDR1 LGHNA, CDR2 YNFKEQ. CDR3 length equals 14 residues.

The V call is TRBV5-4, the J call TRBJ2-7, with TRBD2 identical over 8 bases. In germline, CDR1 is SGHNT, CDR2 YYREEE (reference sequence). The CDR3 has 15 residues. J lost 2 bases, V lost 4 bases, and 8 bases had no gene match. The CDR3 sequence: CASSSRTSRAYEQYF. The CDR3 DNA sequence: TGTGCCAGCAGCAGCCGGACTAGCAGGGCCTACGAGCAGTACTTC.

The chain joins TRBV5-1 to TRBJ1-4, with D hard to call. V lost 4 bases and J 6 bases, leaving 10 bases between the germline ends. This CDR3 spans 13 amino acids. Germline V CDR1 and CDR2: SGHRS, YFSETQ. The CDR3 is CASSLTPDEKLFF. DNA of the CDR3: TGCGCCAGCAGCCTTACCCCGGATGAAAAACTGTTTTTT.

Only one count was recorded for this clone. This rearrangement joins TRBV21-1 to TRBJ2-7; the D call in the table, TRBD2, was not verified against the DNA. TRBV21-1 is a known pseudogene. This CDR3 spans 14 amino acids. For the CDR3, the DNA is TGTGCCAGCAGTATAGCGGGATGCTCCTACGAGCAGTACTTC. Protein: CASSIAGCSYEQYF.

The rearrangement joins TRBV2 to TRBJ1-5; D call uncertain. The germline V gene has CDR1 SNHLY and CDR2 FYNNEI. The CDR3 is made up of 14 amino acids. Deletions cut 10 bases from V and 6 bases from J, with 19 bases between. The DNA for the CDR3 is TGTGCCACCGCCAGCGGGAGTACGAGTCAGCCCCAGCATTTT. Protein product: CATASGSTSQPQHF.

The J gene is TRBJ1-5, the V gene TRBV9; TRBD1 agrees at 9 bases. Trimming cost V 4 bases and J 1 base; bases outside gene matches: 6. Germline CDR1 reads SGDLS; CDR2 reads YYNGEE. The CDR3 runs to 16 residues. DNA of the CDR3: TGTGCCAGCAGCCCGGGACAGGGTGACAGCAATCAGCCCCAGCATTTT. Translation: CASSPGQGDSNQPQHF.

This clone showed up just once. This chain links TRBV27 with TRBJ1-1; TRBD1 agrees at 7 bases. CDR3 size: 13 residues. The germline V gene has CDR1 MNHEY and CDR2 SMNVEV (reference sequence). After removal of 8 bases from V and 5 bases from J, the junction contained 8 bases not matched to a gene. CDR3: CASSRQGWTEAFF. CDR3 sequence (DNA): TGTGCCAGCTCGCGACAGGGTTGGACTGAAGCTTTCTTT.

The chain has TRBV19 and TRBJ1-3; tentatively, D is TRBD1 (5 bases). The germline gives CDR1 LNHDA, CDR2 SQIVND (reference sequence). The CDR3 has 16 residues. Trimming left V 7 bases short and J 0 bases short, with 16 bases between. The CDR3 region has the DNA TGTGCCAGTACCATCGGGGGATTACTCTCTGGAAACACCATATATTTT. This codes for CASTIGGLLSGNTIYF.

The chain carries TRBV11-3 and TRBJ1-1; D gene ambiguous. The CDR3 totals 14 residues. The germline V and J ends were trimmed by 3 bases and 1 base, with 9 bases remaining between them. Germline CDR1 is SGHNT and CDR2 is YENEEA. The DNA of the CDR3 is TGTGCCAGCAGCTTTGGACTCTCGAACACTGAAGCTTTCTTT. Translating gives CASSFGLSNTEAFF.